This record covers a single T cell receptor (beta chain). In the original analysis: From reference gene primer amplification, estimates of nucleated cell counts were derived. Profiling relied on immunoSEQ multiplex PCR, and the TCRdb table lists in-frame clones only, not all of them. Clonal size and the V and J genes are those of that table, whereas D and trimming came from the DNA. Counted here are a few hundred thousand clones, over 75% occurring once; the ten biggest clones make up about 13%. This sample is drawn from a study of blood T cell repertoires in COVID-19. The overall study: Samples came from the United States, Italy and Spain, spanning acute and convalescent COVID-19. The cDNA or gDNA used as material had been derived from T cells, B-cell-depleted T cells, or PBMCs.

Trimming cost V 3 bases and J 4 bases; bases outside gene matches: 7. Germline V gene lookup returns CDR1 LNHDA and CDR2 SQIVND (reference sequence). The CDR3 sequence is 15 residues long. The chain has TRBV19 and TRBJ1-1, with TRBD1 identical over 8 bases. The sample consisted of peripheral blood. The clonotype originates from a human donor in a cohort sampled during active COVID-19. Here the CDR3 DNA reads TGTGCCAGTAGTATCTATCCAGGGACAGGCACTGAAGCTTTCTTT. Translating gives CASSIYPGTGTEAFF.